Given below is one T cell receptor beta chain in context. This sample is drawn from a study of cytomegalovirus exposure and HLA in healthy donors. Clones were read by immunoSEQ multiplex PCR, and TCRdb kept only the in-frame ones, dropping some. The sample consists of 130,000 or so clones, roughly 91% of them appearing once. Germline V gene lookup returns CDR1 SGHDT and CDR2 YYEEEE. The CDR3 has 16 residues. V was trimmed by 0 bases and J by 4 bases, leaving 16 bases between them. The chain is built from TRBV5-6 and TRBJ1-1; D possibly corresponds to TRBD1 (5 bases). This sequence originates from a man younger than 40 in good health and CMV-seronegative. The sequenced sample consisted of PBMCs. CDR3 nucleotides: TGTGCCAGCAGCTTGGCCGGAGCTTCGGGGGTCACTGAAGCTTTCTTT. It specifies CASSLAGASGVTEAFF.